The clone carrying this TCR beta chain appeared a few times. The antigen is undetermined. Trimming took 5 bases from V and 5 from J; bases not matched to a gene: 9. There are 15 residues in the CDR3. Germline-derived CDR1 and CDR2 are SGHAT and FQNNGV. The data were taken from a study of identical twins. A template switching step contributed a universal primer site, while unique molecular identifiers were present in the cDNA. TCRdb fed the 5' RACE reads into MiXCR, producing one record per CDR3 protein. The table lists some 500,000 distinct CDR3 sequences, 13% to 15% of them singletons. Study results and caveats: Low generation-probability sequences were in excess among twin-shared out-of-frame alpha sequences.

The same sample was also used in a study of yellow fever vaccine responses in identical twins. That source adds: Twins reportedly appeared to share part of their vaccine T cell response while keeping part individual.

This TCR was recovered from a woman in her late teens or twenties in good health. V usage is TRBV11-2 and J usage is TRBJ2-3, with 8 positions matching TRBD1. The sequenced material came from CD4+ T cells sorted from blood. CDR3 sequence (DNA): TGTGCCAGCAGCCCTACAGGGGGGCGCAGAGATACGCAGTATTTT. Amino acids: CASSPTGGRRDTQYF. The full variable domain, its missing parts supplied by reference TRBV11-2 and TRBJ2-3, is EAGVAQSPRYKIIEKRQSVAFWCNPISGHATLYWYQQILGQGPKLLIQFQNNGVVDDSQLPKDRFSAERLKGVDSTLKIQPAKLEDSAVYLCASSPTGGRRDTQYFGPGTRLTVL.